This T cell receptor (beta chain) is drawn from a study of T cell responses to AZD1222 COVID-19 vaccine (dated by TCRdb to the early 2020s). Describing the broader study: A total of 240 or so trial participants underwent TCR sequencing, of whom more than 200 had received two doses of AZD1222 and around 25 had received two doses of the MenACWY control vaccine. Trial participants were enrolled by age into 18-55, 56-69 and 70-plus year subgroups, with roughly 150, 30 and 60 TCR-sequenced participants respectively. General study outcomes and caveats: Participants were mostly white British, with more females than males. The authors suggested clonal diversity may have been underestimated. After two AZD1222 doses, both the breadth and the depth of spike-specific TCRs were significantly higher than at day 0 and than in MenACWY recipients. The 56-69-year group was small, and its depth increase did not reach significance, likely because of low power. Conclusions about previously exposed vaccinees were limited because only six AZD1222 recipients were SARS-CoV-2 seropositive at baseline. Reportedly, close to half of the unique spike-specific TCRs recognized epitopes lying outside the regions that are mutated in the B.1.351 and B.1.1.7 variants. The whole spike protein was spanned by vaccine-associated CD4 TCRs, and dominant responses were seen in regions 160-218 and 743-854. Because no day 14 peak-response samples were available, the repertoires could be characterized only after the peak T cell response.

This clone was seen just once. Its antigen remains undetermined. Base qualities are not provided; no much larger clone lies one nucleotide away. What this sample's time point label stands for: baseline before first vaccination. The treatment or condition label on this specimen signifies: meningococcal conjugate vaccine given as trial control. The vaccinee samples were drawn from two UK trials, COV001 and COV002, one of which was a single-blind randomized controlled phase 2/3 trial testing AZD1222 (ChAdOx1 nCoV-19) in healthy adults. For TCRbeta chain sequencing, PBMC samples were collected from trial participants at day 0 and at day 28 after the second dose. The CDR3 regions of human TCRbeta chains were analyzed by immunosequencing. The original methods were these. Repertoire TCRs were checked for matches against a reference library of SARS-CoV-2-specific TCRs that had been generated using the MIRA antigen-specificity platform. Breadth was defined as the fraction of unique TCRs that were SARS-CoV-2-associated, and depth was defined as the fraction of total T cells that were SARS-CoV-2-associated. Using the MIRA data, every spike-specific TCR was mapped to the spike region that the TCR reacted to and assigned to either a CD4 or a CD8 class. Log10-transformed breadth and depth values were compared by one-way ANOVA with Sidak's multiple comparisons tests. This immuneACCESS table, as held by TCRdb, lists in-frame sequences with V and J called but not all clones. Of the missing ones, under half trace to an unresolved V gene in checked studies; the others have no known cause. Clonal size and the V and J genes are those of that table, whereas D and trimming came from the DNA. Counted in this sample were roughly 120,000 clones; 88% of them appeared once. Roughly a sixth of the sample lies in the top ten.

CDR1 is given as MDHEN and CDR2 as SYDVKM, both from the germline V gene. Trimming costs V 6 bases and J 0 bases, and their ends lie 9 bases apart. The CDR3 starts with the cysteine, ends with the phenylalanine, and has 13 residues. Only the CDR3 DNA stays, 39 bases, in frame from base 1. Specimen: peripheral blood, collected on day 0 of MenACWY control vaccination. In this chain, TRBV28 is recombined with TRBJ2-7; there is no confident call for the D gene. This clonotype was sampled from an adult in good health. The CDR3 is CASRYPSSYEQYF. In nucleotides, the sequence is TGTGCCAGCAGGTACCCAAGCTCCTACGAGCAGTACTTC. The CDR3, completed at both ends by the reference TRBV28 and TRBJ2-7 genes, gives the full variable domain DVKVTQSSRYLVKRTGEKVFLECVQDMDHENMFWYRQDPGLGLRLIYFSYDVKMKEKGDIPEGYSVSREKKERFSLILESASTNQTSMYLCASRYPSSYEQYFGPGTRLTVT.